The clone carrying this T cell receptor (beta chain) was observed at least ten times. The antigen is unknown. According to the study, TCR beta libraries were built with iRepertoire HTBI primers and CDR3-region Arm-PCR. TCRdb itself ran the multiplex PCR reads through MiXCR, one entry per CDR3 protein. The sample has about 430,000 distinct CDR3 sequences, 15% seen once. V lost 2 bases and J lost 6, with 11 bases in between. In germline, CDR1 is KGHSH, CDR2 LQKENI. This CDR3 region has 14 residues. The sample belongs to a study of regulatory T cells in long-lasting Graves disease. Findings and caveats of the study: Persistent cases favored TRBV28, TRBJ1-2 and TRBJ2-5.

Time point defined: newly diagnosed GD, antithyroid drugs for less than 3 months. PBMCs were the source of the RNA used for TCR sequencing. This sample also belongs to another study, concerning T cells in Graves' hyperthyroidism and ophthalmopathy. In that study: Using 13 V-J features, a model discriminated ophthalmopathy from stable hyperthyroidism.

The sample in question was peripheral blood mononuclear cells (PBMCs), obtained at new diagnosis, from a patient treated with antithyroid drugs. J is TRBJ2-1 and V is TRBV18; D call uncertain. The TCR comes from a woman in her thirties or forties with Graves disease. CDR3 DNA: TGTGCCAGCTCACCAGGGGTTACCCCCAATGAGCAGTTCTTC. Its translation: CASSPGVTPNEQFF.